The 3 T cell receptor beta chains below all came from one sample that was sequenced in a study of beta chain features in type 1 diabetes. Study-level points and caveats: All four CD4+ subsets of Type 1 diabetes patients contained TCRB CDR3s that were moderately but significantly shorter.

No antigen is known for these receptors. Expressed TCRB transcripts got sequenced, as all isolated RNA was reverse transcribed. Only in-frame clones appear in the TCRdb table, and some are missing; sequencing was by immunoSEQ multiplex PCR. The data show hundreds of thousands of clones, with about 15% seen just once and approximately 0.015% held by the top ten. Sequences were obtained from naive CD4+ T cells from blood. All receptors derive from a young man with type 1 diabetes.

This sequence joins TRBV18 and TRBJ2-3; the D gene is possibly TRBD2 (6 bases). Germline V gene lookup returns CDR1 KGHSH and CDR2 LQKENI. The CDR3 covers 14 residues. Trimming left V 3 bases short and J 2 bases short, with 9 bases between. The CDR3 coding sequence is TGTGCCAGCTCACCCGGGCGGGACACAGATACGCAGTATTTT. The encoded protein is CASSPGRDTDTQYF.

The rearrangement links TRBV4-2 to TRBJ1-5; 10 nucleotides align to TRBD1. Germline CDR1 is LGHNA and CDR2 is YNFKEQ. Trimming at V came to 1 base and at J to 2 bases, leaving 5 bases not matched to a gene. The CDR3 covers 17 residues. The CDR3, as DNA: TGTGCCAGCAGCCAAGGCGTCGGGACAGGGGGCAATCAGCCCCAGCATTTT. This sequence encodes CASSQGVGTGGNQPQHF.

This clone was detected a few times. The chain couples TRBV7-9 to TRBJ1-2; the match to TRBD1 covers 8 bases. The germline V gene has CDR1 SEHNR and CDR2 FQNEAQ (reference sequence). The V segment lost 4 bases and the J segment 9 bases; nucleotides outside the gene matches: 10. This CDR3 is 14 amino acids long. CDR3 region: CASSSDRAQYRYTF. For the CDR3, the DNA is TGTGCCAGCAGCTCGGACAGGGCGCAGTATCGCTACACCTTC.